This T cell receptor beta chain was identified in a study of vaccination and CD4 T cells after COVID-19 (dated by TCRdb to between 2021 and 2022). A note on the overall study: Convalescent patients had a positive SARS-CoV-2 result on nasal swab PCR, and of these patients, some ten had mild disease and one had severe disease. Participants received two doses of either the Pfizer-BioNTech BNT162b2 vaccine (n=8) or the Moderna mRNA-1273 vaccine (n=2). As controls, cultures received a CEFX viral epitope pool (the positive control), an HIV-1 Nef peptide pool (the negative control), or no peptide at all. The spike-specific CD4+ TCR repertoire was compared before and after mRNA vaccination in under 11 COVID-19 convalescent patients and a handful of infection-naive healthy vaccine recipients. Overlapping spike peptide pools from SARS-CoV-2 and from the common cold coronaviruses HCoV-NL63, HCoV-OC43 and HCoV-229E were used as culture stimuli. The convalescent cohort included six males and four females, with two Hispanic individuals, seven Caucasians, two Asians and one multiracial person. Post-vaccine blood samples were taken a median of 72 days after the second vaccine dose, with a range of roughly 13 to 250 days. Post-COVID blood samples were collected from convalescent patients a median of approximately 93 days after diagnosis, with a range of roughly 30 to 161 days.

The V and J ends are trimmed by 3 bases and 5 bases, leaving 8 bases between them. The CDR1 and CDR2 encoded by the germline V gene (reference sequence) are DFQATT and SNEGSKA. From cysteine to phenylalanine, the CDR3 is 12 amino acids long. Only the CDR3 region is kept as DNA, spanning 36 bases read in frame from base 1. In its sample, this clonotype was seen a few times. Its antigen specificity is not known. There are no base qualities to consult, and no much larger clone falls within one base. Study-wide findings and limitations: Among convalescent patients, a median around 86% of the SARS-CoV-2-reactive clones seen after vaccination appeared only after vaccination, which suggests priming specific to the vaccine. The median number of SARS-CoV-2-reactive clonotypes rose from under 25 after infection to about 40 after vaccination, but the change was not significant. Of the vaccine-specific clones found in convalescent patients, nearly all (304 of 307) were mono-reactive for SARS-CoV-2 spike instead of being cross-reactive with common cold coronaviruses. Relatively few convalescent patients were included in the study, and early timepoints after natural infection were not analyzed.

To prepare the library, PCR was applied. TCR sequencing of DNA from cultured CD4+ T cells used the Oncomine TCR Beta short-read assay at the Johns Hopkins FTIC core. The QIAamp micro DNA kit was used to extract genomic DNA from the cultured CD4+ T cells. Oncomine TCR Beta libraries made from cultured CD4+ T cells were pooled using unique dual indexes and sequenced on an Illumina iSeq 100. The study's own analysis went as follows. Non-productive sequences were removed, and CDR3s not starting with C, not ending with F or W, or shorter than 7 amino acids were discarded. The MANAFEST web application was used to identify antigen-specific clonotypes by comparing peptide-stimulated wells against reference wells and other culture wells. An FDR below 0.05, an odds ratio above 5, and a productive frequency above 0.1% in at least two of three replicate wells were required for clones to be considered positive. A clonotype counted as cross-reactive if it showed significant expansion both in the SARS-CoV-2 spike wells and in at least one common cold coronavirus spike condition. Levenshtein distances (stringdist) and unrooted phylogenetic trees (ape) in R version 3.6.1 were used to assess CDR3 homology. TCRdb reprocessed the public reads (quality trimming at Q25 with fastp, clone calling with MiXCR) and kept in-frame beta chains. Each record represents a unique CDR3 protein, reported with the most common genes and DNA among its rows. For this entry, the V and J calls and clone size follow TCRdb and not the study's own pipeline. Recorded for this sample are around 5,000 distinct CDR3 sequences; about 40% of them occurred a single time. 44% of the sample is held by the ten biggest clonotypes.

The sample's treatment or condition label, in plain terms: roughly 10-day PBMC culture with coronavirus spike peptide pools or control peptides (ViraFEST assay). To expand antigen-specific T cells with peptide pools and then pick out the expanded clonotypes through TCR sequencing, the study relied on the ViraFEST assay. The positive SARS-CoV-2 PCR tests of the convalescent patients were dated from March to December 2020, before the Alpha, Beta and Delta variants emerged in the United States. Approximately 2.1 million PBMCs per well were cultured in IMDM with about 5% human AB serum and roughly 10 IU/ml IL-2, plus 10 ug/ml peptide pools. Half of the culture medium was replaced with fresh IL-2-containing medium on days 3 and 7. After 9 to 11 days of culture, CD4+ T cells were isolated by negative selection with the EasySep CD4+ T cell isolation kit. Ficoll-Paque Plus gradient centrifugation was used to isolate PBMCs from whole blood, and the isolated PBMCs were then either used fresh or cryopreserved at -140C. Triplicate wells were generally used for each culture condition.

Sequenced here: CD4+ T cells from blood, cultured in vitro, sampled after SARS-CoV-2 vaccination. The source is a human donor who had recovered from COVID-19. Recombination linked TRBV20-1 to TRBJ1-5; the D region possibly corresponds to TRBD1 (6 bases align). The DNA is as follows: TGCAGTGCTAGGACAGGTCATCAGCCCCAGCATTTT. This translates into CSARTGHQPQHF.